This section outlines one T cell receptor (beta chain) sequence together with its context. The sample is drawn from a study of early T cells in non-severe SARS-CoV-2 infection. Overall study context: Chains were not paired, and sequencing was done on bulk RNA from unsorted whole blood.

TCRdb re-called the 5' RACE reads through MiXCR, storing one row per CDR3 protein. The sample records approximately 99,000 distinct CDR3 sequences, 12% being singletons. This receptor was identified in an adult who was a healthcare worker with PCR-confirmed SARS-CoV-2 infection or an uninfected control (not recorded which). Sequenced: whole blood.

CDR3 sequence: CASSHPGSTYEQYF. As DNA, the CDR3 is TGTGCCAGCAGCCACCCCGGGTCCACCTACGAGCAGTACTTC. This sequence joins TRBV3-1 and TRBJ2-7; D is unclear. Germline V gene data show CDR1 as LGHDT and CDR2 as YNNKEL (reference sequence). CDR3 length: 14 residues. Trimming shortened V by 3 bases and J by 2 bases, and 11 bases separated the two germline ends.